This T cell receptor (beta chain) derives from a study of cytomegalovirus exposure and HLA in healthy donors. V was trimmed by 3 bases and J by 0 bases, leaving 11 bases between them. The CDR3 spans 15 residues. Germline V CDR1 and CDR2: MGHDK, SYGVNS. Clones were read by immunoSEQ multiplex PCR, and TCRdb kept only the in-frame ones, dropping some. The sample lists about 110,000 clones, approximately 90% occurring once. Sequencing was performed on PBMCs. The sequence was collected from a woman in her 30s in good health and CMV-seropositive. This chain joins TRBV25-1 and TRBJ1-1; no clear D. The CDR3 spells CASSDWASLNTEAFF. In DNA form, the CDR3 reads TGTGCCAGCAGTGACTGGGCTTCTTTGAACACTGAAGCTTTCTTT.